The clone carrying this TCR beta chain was counted a few times. Its antigen is not known. Every bit of the isolated RNA underwent reverse transcription, so sequencing read expressed TCRB transcripts. Some clones are missing from TCRdb's copy, which holds only in-frame ones; the method was immunoSEQ multiplex PCR. The sample consists of around 300,000 clones, around 16% of them appearing once. The data were taken from a study of beta chain features in type 1 diabetes. The study, taken as a whole, reports: Type 1 diabetes patients showed a moderate but significant shortening of TCRB CDR3s in all four CD4+ subsets.

The CDR3 spans 12 residues. Germline loops: CDR1 MDHEN, CDR2 SYDVKM. Source material: naive CD4+ T cells from blood. V is TRBV28 and J is TRBJ2-7; D might be TRBD1 (6 bases). The J call is doubtful: the DNA matches TRBJ2-1 better. The TCR sequence derives from a man aged 18 to 29 with type 1 diabetes. The CDR3 bases are TGTGCCAGCAGTTTTCAAGGACAGCAGCAGTTCTTC. Its translation: CASSFQGQQQFF.